This TCR beta chain was found in a study of blood T cell repertoires in COVID-19. Sequencing was performed with immunoSEQ multiplex PCR; in TCRdb, only in-frame clones are kept and a portion is missing. The data show 200,000 to 250,000 clones, 88% seen once. V dropped 2 bases and J dropped 9 bases, with 17 bases sitting between them. This CDR3 spans 16 amino acids. In germline, CDR1 is MNHEY, CDR2 SVGAGI. The V gene is TRBV6-5, the J gene TRBJ1-6, with D unresolved. The receptor was isolated from a woman aged 45-59 years with acute COVID-19. The specimen sequenced was PBMCs or T cells enriched from blood (not recorded which). CDR3 sequence reads: CASSYRTSGRGSPLHF. Here the CDR3 DNA reads TGTGCCAGCAGTTACCGGACGTCGGGGAGAGGTTCACCCCTCCACTTT.